In this sample, the clone carrying this T cell receptor beta chain turned up once. This CDR3 is 15 amino acids long. Trimming removed 2 bases from V and 5 bases from J; junction bases left unmatched: 7. Germline V gene lookup returns CDR1 SGHDT and CDR2 YYEEEE. These data originate in a study of blood T cell repertoires in COVID-19. Study at large: Some COVID-19 samples were acute and others convalescent; all came from the United States, Italy and Spain.

Authors' processing steps: Reference gene primer amplification yielded estimated nucleated cell counts. Clones were read by immunoSEQ multiplex PCR, and TCRdb kept only the in-frame ones, dropping some. V and J calls plus clone size are reproduced from that table; the DNA served to infer D and trimming. This table holds about 200,000 clones, 84% found once. The clonotype was recovered from a human donor in a cohort sampled during active COVID-19. The chain is built from TRBV5-6 and TRBJ2-5; 9 nucleotides align to TRBD2. Input material: peripheral blood. This chain's CDR3 is CASSLAGGVSETQYF. The CDR3 nucleotides read TGTGCCAGCAGCTTAGCGGGAGGAGTCTCTGAGACCCAGTACTTC.